The clone carrying this T cell receptor beta chain was observed once. The target antigen is unknown. Germline V CDR1 and CDR2: MNHEY, SVGEGT. V shed 2 bases and J shed 8 bases, with 6 bases lying between them. CDR3 length equals 11 residues. With a J-beta primer mix and a sample-barcoded 5' primer, a second PCR ran about 7 to 11 cycles. MiXCR was run by TCRdb on the 5' RACE reads, yielding one entry per CDR3 protein. The table lists roughly 1,300,000 distinct CDR3 sequences, around 59% of them singletons, with 5% to 7% in the top ten. The data are from a study of blood T cells in healthy people across ages. At the level of the study: About one barcoded beta molecule per two T cells was captured by template switching. Study conclusions and caveats: Estimates of total diversity, which came from one million sequenced T cells, were considered to be underestimates.

Every donor contributed ten milliliters of peripheral blood by blood draw. Isolated PBMCs totaled at least 7 million in each sample. Sequenced material: blood. The receptor was isolated from a man aged 18-30 years in good health. This chain uses TRBV6-2 or TRBV6-3 with TRBJ2-5, with a tentative D call TRBD2 (6 bases). The CDR3 here is CASSYGTTQYF. CDR3 nucleotide sequence: TGTGCCAGCAGTTACGGGACTACCCAGTACTTC.